This TCR beta chain was sequenced in a study of shared clonotypes between healthy human individuals. The naive CD8 population came from CD45RO-negative cells selected for CCR7, without terminally differentiated effector memory CD45RA+ cells. CDR1 is GTSNPN and CDR2 is SVGIG in the germline V gene (reference sequence). V shed 1 base and J shed 1 base, with 26 bases lying between them. The CDR3 has 20 amino acids. TCRdb's copy holds only in-frame clones and misses some; the assay was immunoSEQ multiplex PCR. The sample includes around 1.9 million clones, roughly 95% of them seen just once. This clone occurred once.

The sequenced material came from naive CD8+ T cells from PBMCs. The TCR was taken from a man aged 18-30 years in good health. Some clones in this sample may be carry-over from other donors' samples. The J gene is TRBJ1-5, the V gene TRBV30; no reliable D call. Here the CDR3 reads CAWSDPYPRREVESNQPQHF. CDR3 nucleotide sequence: TGTGCCTGGAGTGACCCATATCCGCGGAGGGAGGTAGAAAGCAATCAGCCCCAGCATTTT.